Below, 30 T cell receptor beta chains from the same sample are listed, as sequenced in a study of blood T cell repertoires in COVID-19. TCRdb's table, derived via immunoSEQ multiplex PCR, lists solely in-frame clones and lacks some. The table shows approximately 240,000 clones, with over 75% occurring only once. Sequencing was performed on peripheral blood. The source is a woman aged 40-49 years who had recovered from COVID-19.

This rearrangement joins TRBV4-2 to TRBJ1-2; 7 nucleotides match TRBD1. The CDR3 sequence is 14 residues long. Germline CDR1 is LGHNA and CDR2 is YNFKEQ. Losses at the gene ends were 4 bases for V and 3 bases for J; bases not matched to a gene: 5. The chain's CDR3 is CASSRRQGDYGYTF. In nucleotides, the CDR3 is TGTGCCAGCAGCCGCAGACAGGGAGACTATGGCTACACCTTC.

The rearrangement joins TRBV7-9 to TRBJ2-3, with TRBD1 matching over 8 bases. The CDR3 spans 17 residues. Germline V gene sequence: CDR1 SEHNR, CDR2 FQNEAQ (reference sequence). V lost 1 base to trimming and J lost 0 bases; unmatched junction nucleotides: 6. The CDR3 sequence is CASSLGQGIPSTDTQYF. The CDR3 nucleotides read TGTGCCAGCAGCTTAGGACAGGGGATTCCTAGCACAGATACGCAGTATTTT.

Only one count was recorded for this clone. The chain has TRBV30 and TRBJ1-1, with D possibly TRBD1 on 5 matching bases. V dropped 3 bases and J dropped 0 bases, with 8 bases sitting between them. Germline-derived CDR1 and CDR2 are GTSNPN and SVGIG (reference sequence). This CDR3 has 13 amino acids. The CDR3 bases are TGTGCCTGGAGGGGAGGGGTGAACACTGAAGCTTTCTTT. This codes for CAWRGGVNTEAFF.

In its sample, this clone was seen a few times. This chain's CDR3 is CASSQVGQANEKLFF. CDR3 DNA sequence: TGTGCCAGCAGCCAAGTGGGACAGGCTAATGAAAAACTGTTTTTT. V gene TRBV14 combines with J gene TRBJ1-4, with TRBD1 matching 8 bases. This CDR3 comprises 15 residues. Per the germline V gene, CDR1 is SGHDN and CDR2 is FVKESK. Trimming removed 1 base from V and 3 bases from J; junction bases left unmatched: 1.

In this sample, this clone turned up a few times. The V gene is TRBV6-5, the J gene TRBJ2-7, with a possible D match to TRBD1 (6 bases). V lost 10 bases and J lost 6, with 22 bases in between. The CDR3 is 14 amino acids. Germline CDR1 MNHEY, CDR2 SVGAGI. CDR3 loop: CATKHPQGFREQYF. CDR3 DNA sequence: TGTGCCACCAAGCATCCCCAGGGGTTCCGCGAGCAGTACTTC.

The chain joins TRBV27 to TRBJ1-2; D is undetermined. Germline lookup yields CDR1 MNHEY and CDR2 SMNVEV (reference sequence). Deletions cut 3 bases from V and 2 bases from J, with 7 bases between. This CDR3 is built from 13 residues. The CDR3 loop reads CASSFRENYGYTF. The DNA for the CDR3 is TGTGCCAGCAGTTTCCGGGAAAACTATGGCTACACCTTC.

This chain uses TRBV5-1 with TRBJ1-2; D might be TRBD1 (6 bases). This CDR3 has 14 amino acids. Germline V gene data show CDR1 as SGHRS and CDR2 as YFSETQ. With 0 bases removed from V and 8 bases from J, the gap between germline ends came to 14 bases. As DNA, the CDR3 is TGCGCCAGCAGCTTGGATAGGCAGGGGAAGGGCTACACCTTC. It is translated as CASSLDRQGKGYTF.

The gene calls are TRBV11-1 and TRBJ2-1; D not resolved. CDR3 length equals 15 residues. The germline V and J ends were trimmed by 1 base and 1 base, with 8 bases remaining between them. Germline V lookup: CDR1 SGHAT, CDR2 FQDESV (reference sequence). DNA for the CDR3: TGTGCCAGCAGCTTAGACAGCCTTTCCTACAATGAGCAGTTCTTC. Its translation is CASSLDSLSYNEQFF. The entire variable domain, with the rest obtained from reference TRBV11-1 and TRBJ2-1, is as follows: EAEVAQSPRYKITEKSQAVAFWCDPISGHATLYWYRQILGQGPELLVQFQDESVVDDSQLPKDRFSAERLKGVDSTLKIQPAELGDSAMYLCASSLDSLSYNEQFFGPGTRLTVL.

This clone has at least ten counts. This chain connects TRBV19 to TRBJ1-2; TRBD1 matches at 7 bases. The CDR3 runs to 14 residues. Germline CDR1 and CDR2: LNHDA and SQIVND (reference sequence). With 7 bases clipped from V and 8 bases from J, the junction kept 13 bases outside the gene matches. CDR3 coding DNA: TGTGCCAGTACCACTAGGGCAGGGGGAAACGGCTACACCTTC. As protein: CASTTRAGGNGYTF.

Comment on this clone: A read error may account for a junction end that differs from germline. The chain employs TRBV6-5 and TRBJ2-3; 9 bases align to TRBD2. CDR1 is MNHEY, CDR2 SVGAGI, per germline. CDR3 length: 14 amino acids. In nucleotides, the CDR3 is TGTGCCAGCAGTTTTAGCGGGAGCAGAGATACGCAGTATTTT. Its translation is CASSFSGSRDTQYF.

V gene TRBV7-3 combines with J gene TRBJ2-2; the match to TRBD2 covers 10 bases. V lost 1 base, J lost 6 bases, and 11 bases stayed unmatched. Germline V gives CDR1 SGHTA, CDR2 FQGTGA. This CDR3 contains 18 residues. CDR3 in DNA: TGTGCCAGCAGCTTAATGGGGGGAGCGGGAGGGCCCGCCGGGGAGCTGTTTTTT. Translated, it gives CASSLMGGAGGPAGELFF.

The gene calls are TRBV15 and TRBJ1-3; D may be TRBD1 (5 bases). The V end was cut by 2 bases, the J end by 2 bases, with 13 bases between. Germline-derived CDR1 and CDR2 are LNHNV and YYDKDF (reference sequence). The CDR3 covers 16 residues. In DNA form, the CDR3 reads TGTGCCACCAGCAGAACCAGGGAGGGCACTGGAAACACCATATATTTT. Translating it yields CATSRTREGTGNTIYF. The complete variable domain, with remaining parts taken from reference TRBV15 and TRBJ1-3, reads DAMVIQNPRYQVTQFGKPVTLSCSQTLNHNVMYWYQQKSSQAPKLLFHYYDKDFNNEADTPDNFQSRRPNTSFCFLDIRSPGLGDTAMYLCATSRTREGTGNTIYFGEGSWLTVV.

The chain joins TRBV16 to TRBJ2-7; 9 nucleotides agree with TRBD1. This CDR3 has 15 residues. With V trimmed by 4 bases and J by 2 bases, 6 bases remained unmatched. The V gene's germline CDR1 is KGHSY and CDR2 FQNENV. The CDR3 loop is CASSPRTGAPYEQYF. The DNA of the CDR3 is TGTGCCAGCAGCCCCCGGACAGGGGCCCCCTACGAGCAGTACTTC. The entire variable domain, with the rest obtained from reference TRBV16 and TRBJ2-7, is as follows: GEEVAQTPKHLVRGEGQKAKLYCAPIKGHSYVFWYQQVLKNEFKFLISFQNENVFDETGMPKERFSAKCLPNSPCSLEIQATKLEDSAVYFCASSPRTGAPYEQYFGPGTRLTVT.

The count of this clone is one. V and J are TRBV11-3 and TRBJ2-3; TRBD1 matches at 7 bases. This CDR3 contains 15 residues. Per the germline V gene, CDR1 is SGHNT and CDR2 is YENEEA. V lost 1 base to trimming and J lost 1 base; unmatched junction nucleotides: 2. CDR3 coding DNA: TGTGCCAGCAGCTTAGGACAGGGTGGCACAGATACGCAGTATTTT. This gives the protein CASSLGQGGTDTQYF.

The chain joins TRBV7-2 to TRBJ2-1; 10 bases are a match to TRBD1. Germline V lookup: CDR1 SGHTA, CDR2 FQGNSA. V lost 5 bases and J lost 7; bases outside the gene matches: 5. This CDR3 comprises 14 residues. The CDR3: CASSEDRGRNEQFF. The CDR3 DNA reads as TGTGCCAGCAGCGAAGACAGGGGGCGGAATGAGCAGTTCTTC.

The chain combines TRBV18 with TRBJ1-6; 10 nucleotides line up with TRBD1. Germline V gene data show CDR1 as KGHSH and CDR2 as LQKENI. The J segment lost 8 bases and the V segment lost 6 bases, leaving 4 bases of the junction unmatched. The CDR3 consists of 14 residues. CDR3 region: CASSRDRGDSPLHF. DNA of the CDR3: TGTGCCAGCTCCCGGGACAGGGGAGATTCACCCCTCCACTTT.

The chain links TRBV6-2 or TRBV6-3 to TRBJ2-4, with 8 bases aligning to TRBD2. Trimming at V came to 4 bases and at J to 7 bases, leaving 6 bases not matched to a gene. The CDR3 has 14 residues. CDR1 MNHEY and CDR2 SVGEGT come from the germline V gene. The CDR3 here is CASSSPGGGNIQYF. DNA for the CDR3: TGTGCCAGCAGTTCCCCCGGGGGGGGGAACATTCAGTACTTC.

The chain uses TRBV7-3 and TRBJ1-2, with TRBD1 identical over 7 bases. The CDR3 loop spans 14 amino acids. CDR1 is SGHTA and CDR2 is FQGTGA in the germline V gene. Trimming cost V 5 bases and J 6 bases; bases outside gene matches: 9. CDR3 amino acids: CASSHYDRVDGYTF. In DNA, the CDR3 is TGTGCCAGCAGCCATTACGACAGGGTGGATGGCTACACCTTC.

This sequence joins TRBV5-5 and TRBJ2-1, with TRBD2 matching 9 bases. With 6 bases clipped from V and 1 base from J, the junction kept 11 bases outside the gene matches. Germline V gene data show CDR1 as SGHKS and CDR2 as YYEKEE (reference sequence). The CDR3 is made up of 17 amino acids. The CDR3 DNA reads TGTGCCAGCACCCGGTCGGCTAGCGGGGCGTCCTACAATGAGCAGTTCTTC. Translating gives CASTRSASGASYNEQFF.

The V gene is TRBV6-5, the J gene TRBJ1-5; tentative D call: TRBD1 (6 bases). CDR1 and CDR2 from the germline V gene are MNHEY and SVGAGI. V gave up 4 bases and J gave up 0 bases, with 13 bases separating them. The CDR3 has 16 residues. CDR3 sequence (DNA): TGTGCCAGCAGTTCGACAGGACCCTATAGCAATCAGCCCCAGCATTTT. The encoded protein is CASSSTGPYSNQPQHF.

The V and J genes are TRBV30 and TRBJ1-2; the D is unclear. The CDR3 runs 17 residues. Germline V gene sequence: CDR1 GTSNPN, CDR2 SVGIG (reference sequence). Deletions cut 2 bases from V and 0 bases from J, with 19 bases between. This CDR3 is CAWSPRLAAHPNYGYTF. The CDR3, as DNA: TGTGCCTGGAGTCCCCGACTGGCCGCACACCCTAACTATGGCTACACCTTC.

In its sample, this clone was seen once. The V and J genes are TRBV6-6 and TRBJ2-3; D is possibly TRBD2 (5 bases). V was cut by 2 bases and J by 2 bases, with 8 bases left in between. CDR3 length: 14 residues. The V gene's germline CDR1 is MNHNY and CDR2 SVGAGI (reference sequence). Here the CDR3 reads CASSYRGATDTQYF. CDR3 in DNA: TGTGCCAGCAGTTACCGGGGAGCCACAGATACGCAGTATTTT.

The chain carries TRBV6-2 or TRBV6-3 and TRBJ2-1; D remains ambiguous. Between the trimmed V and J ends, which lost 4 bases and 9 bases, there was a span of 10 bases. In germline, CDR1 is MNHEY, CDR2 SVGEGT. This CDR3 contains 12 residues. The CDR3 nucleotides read TGTGCCAGCAGTTTAGAGTCCGTTGAGCAGTTCTTC. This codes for CASSLESVEQFF.

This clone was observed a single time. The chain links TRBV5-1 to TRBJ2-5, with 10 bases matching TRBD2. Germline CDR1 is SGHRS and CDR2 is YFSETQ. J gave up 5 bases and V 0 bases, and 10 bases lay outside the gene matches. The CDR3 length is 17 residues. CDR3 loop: CASSLASGGAERETQYF. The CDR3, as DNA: TGCGCCAGCAGCTTGGCCAGCGGGGGGGCCGAGCGGGAGACCCAGTACTTC.

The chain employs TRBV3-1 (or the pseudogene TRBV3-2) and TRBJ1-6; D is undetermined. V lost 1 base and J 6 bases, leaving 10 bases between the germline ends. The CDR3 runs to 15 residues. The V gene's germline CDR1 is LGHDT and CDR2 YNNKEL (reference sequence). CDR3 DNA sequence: TGTGCCAGCAGCCAAGGTGTATCCGGTAATTCACCCCTCCACTTT. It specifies CASSQGVSGNSPLHF.

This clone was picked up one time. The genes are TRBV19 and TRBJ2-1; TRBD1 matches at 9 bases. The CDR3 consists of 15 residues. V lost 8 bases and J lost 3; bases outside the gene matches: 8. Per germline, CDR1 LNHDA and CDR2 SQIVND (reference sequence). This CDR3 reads CASAQGAKGYNEQFF. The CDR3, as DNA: TGTGCCAGTGCACAGGGGGCGAAGGGCTACAATGAGCAGTTCTTC. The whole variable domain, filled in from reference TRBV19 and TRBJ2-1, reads DGGITQSPKYLFRKEGQNVTLSCEQNLNHDAMYWYRQDPGQGLRLIYYSQIVNDFQKGDIAEGYSVSREKKESFPLTVTSAQKNPTAFYLCASAQGAKGYNEQFFGPGTRLTVL.

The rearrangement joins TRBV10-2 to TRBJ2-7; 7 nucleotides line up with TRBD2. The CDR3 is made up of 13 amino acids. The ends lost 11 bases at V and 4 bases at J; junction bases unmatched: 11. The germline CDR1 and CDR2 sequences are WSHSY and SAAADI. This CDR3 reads CALQTSWGYEQYF. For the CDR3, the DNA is TGCGCCCTCCAGACTAGCTGGGGGTACGAGCAGTACTTC.

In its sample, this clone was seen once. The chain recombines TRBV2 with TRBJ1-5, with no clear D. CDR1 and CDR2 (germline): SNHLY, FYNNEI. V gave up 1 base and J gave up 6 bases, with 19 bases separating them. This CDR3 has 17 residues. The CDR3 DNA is TGTGCCAGCAGTGAAGGGACCAGCGTTCGGGGAAGTCAGCCCCAGCATTTT. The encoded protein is CASSEGTSVRGSQPQHF.

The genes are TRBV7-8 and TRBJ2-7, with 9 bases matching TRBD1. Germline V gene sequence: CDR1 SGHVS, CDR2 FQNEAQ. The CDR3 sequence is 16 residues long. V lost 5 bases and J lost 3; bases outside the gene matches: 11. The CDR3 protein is CASSPSGTGRVYEQYF. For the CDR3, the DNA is TGTGCCAGCAGCCCGTCGGGGACAGGGCGGGTCTACGAGCAGTACTTC.

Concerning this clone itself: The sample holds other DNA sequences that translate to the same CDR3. This CDR3 is CASSPRTSGGYEQYF. The CDR3 DNA sequence: TGTGCCAGCAGCCCTCGGACTAGCGGGGGCTACGAGCAGTACTTC. The genes are TRBV7-2 and TRBJ2-7, with 13 bases identical to TRBD2. V was pared by 5 bases and J by 3 bases, with 4 bases of the junction left unmatched. The CDR3 runs 15 residues. Germline CDR1 is SGHTA and CDR2 is FQGNSA.